Presented here are 16 T cell receptor beta chains from one specimen sequenced in a study of T cells in localized non-small cell lung cancer. Clones were sequenced by immunoSEQ multiplex PCR, and TCRdb holds only the in-frame ones, with some missing. The data show about 45,000 clones, about 76% seen once. Sample: peripheral blood mononuclear cells, taken before any cancer treatment. The origin of the receptors is a man aged 40-75 years with stage III lung adenocarcinoma.

The V call is TRBV19, the J call TRBJ1-2; D ambiguous. Germline values: CDR1 LNHDA, CDR2 SQIVND (reference sequence). The CDR3 sequence is 14 residues long. Trimming stripped 2 bases from V and 7 bases from J, with 14 bases between. The CDR3 DNA sequence: TGTGCCAGTAGTATAAATGGGGTCGTCAGTGGCTACACCTTC. It translates to CASSINGVVSGYTF.

With regard to this clone: No conserved phenylalanine or tryptophan is present at the end of the CDR3, so a read error is the likely explanation. CDR3 DNA sequence: TGTGCCAGCAGCTTGGGACTAGGTGTTAAGGGGGAGCTGTTTCTC. Its translation is CASSLGLGVKGELFL. The rearrangement links TRBV11-2 to TRBJ2-2; 8 bases align to TRBD2. The germline CDR1 and CDR2 sequences are SGHAT and FQNNGV. The V segment lost 3 bases and the J segment 8 bases; nucleotides outside the gene matches: 8. There are 15 residues in the CDR3.

This clone was picked up one time. The V and J genes are TRBV11-2 and TRBJ2-5, with 10 bases lining up with TRBD1. V was pared by 4 bases and J by 4 bases, with 9 bases of the junction left unmatched. This CDR3 spans 16 amino acids. CDR1 is SGHAT, CDR2 FQNNGV, per germline. As DNA, the CDR3 is TGTGCCAGCAGCTCCAGGACAGGGGGGTGGCCAGAGACCCAGTACTTC. It specifies CASSSRTGGWPETQYF.

The rearrangement joins TRBV27 to TRBJ2-3; no clear D. Trimming stripped 0 bases from V and 5 bases from J, with 6 bases between. The CDR3 is made up of 13 amino acids. Germline V gene sequence: CDR1 MNHEY, CDR2 SMNVEV (reference sequence). Written as DNA, the CDR3 is TGTGCCAGCAGTTTATCCCTTTTAGATACGCAGTATTTT. This gives the protein CASSLSLLDTQYF.

The V and J genes are TRBV6-6 and TRBJ2-2; no clear D gene. Germline values: CDR1 MNHNY, CDR2 SVGAGI (reference sequence). Trimming removed 5 bases from V and 7 bases from J, with 11 bases in between. This CDR3 comprises 13 residues. The CDR3 reads CASSPDLGGELFF. The CDR3 nucleotides read TGTGCCAGCAGTCCAGATTTGGGCGGGGAGCTGTTTTTT.

There are a few counts of this clone. The chain links TRBV29-1 to TRBJ1-1; D ambiguous. The CDR3 extends over 8 amino acids. Trimming removed 6 bases at V and 11 bases at J, with 7 bases between. Germline assignment: CDR1 SQVTM and CDR2 ANQGSEA. CDR3 in amino acids: CSVDRAFF. The CDR3, as DNA: TGCAGCGTGGATCGGGCTTTCTTT.

In regard to this clone: Other nucleotide sequences in the sample specify the same CDR3. The gene calls are TRBV27 and TRBJ2-3; D remains ambiguous. CDR3 length equals 11 residues. Germline V lookup: CDR1 MNHEY, CDR2 SMNVEV (reference sequence). V lost 3 bases to trimming and J lost 4 bases, with 2 bases between them. DNA for the CDR3: TGTGCCAGCAGTTTTTCAGATACGCAGTATTTT. Translated, it gives CASSFSDTQYF.

The chain uses TRBV11-2 and TRBJ2-5; TRBD2 matches 8 bases. The ends lost 4 bases at V and 0 bases at J; junction bases unmatched: 7. Germline V gives CDR1 SGHAT, CDR2 FQNNGV. The CDR3 is 16 residues long. This CDR3 is CASSSALAGNQETQYF. For the CDR3, the DNA is TGTGCCAGCAGCTCCGCCTTAGCGGGGAACCAAGAGACCCAGTACTTC.

The genes are TRBV5-1 and TRBJ2-1; D possibly corresponds to TRBD1 (6 bases). CDR1 and CDR2 (germline): SGHRS, YFSETQ. The CDR3 consists of 13 residues. The germline V and J ends were trimmed by 0 bases and 8 bases, with 9 bases remaining between them. The CDR3 bases are TGCGCCAGCAGCTTGGGCAGGGGTGATGAGCAGTTCTTC. This codes for CASSLGRGDEQFF.

This chain links TRBV6-5 with TRBJ2-3, with 7 bases that match TRBD2. The CDR3 is 13 amino acids. V lost 2 bases to trimming and J lost 9 bases; unmatched junction nucleotides: 5. Germline loops: CDR1 MNHEY, CDR2 SVGAGI. CDR3 sequence (DNA): TGTGCCAGCAGTTACGGAAGCGGGGACACGCAGTATTTT. The encoded protein is CASSYGSGDTQYF.

This clone was seen just once. One end of the junction does not line up with germline, which may come from a read error. The V gene is TRBV6-5, the J gene TRBJ2-1; D not resolved. Germline values: CDR1 MNHEY, CDR2 SVGAGI. This CDR3 spans 15 amino acids. CDR3: CASSYSRDSDNEQFF. The CDR3 region has the DNA TGTGCCAGCAGTTACTCGAGAGACTCCGACAATGAGCAGTTCTTC.

V gene TRBV14 combines with J gene TRBJ2-7, with D perhaps matching TRBD2 (5 bases). V lost 0 bases to trimming and J lost 4 bases, with 10 bases between them. CDR3 size: 14 residues. The germline CDR1 and CDR2 sequences are SGHDN and FVKESK. CDR3: CASSQERRGYEQYF. As DNA, the CDR3 is TGTGCCAGCAGCCAAGAGAGGAGAGGGTACGAGCAGTACTTC.

This chain connects TRBV6-5 to TRBJ2-5; D assignment may be TRBD1 or TRBD2 (5 bases each). The CDR3 contains 13 residues. The germline V and J ends were trimmed by 1 base and 5 bases, with 8 bases remaining between them. Germline CDR1 is MNHEY and CDR2 is SVGAGI. The CDR3, as DNA: TGTGCCAGCAGTTACTACAGGAGGGAGACCCAGTACTTC. This encodes CASSYYRRETQYF.

CDR3 in DNA: TGTGCCAGCAGCCGTTTAGGGGTGCCAGATACGCAGTATTTT. As protein: CASSRLGVPDTQYF. This rearrangement joins TRBV7-2 to TRBJ2-3, with D maybe TRBD1 (5 bases). Germline V lookup: CDR1 SGHTA, CDR2 FQGNSA. The CDR3 contains 14 residues. V lost 5 bases and J 4 bases, leaving 13 bases between the germline ends. The full variable domain, its missing parts supplied by reference TRBV7-2 and TRBJ2-3, is GAGVSQSPSNKVTEKGKDVELRCDPISGHTALYWYRQSLGQGLEFLIYFQGNSAPDKSGLPSDRFSAERTGGSVSTLTIQRTQQEDSAVYLCASSRLGVPDTQYFGPGTRLTVL.

V and J are TRBV5-1 and TRBJ2-6, with 9 bases identical to TRBD1. Germline assignment: CDR1 SGHRS and CDR2 YFSETQ. The CDR3 covers 17 residues. With 2 bases clipped from V and 0 bases from J, the junction kept 3 bases outside the gene matches. The CDR3 DNA follows: TGCGCCAGCAGCTTCCCGGGACAGGGCTCTGGGGCCAACGTCCTGACTTTC. This sequence encodes CASSFPGQGSGANVLTF.

J is TRBJ2-5 and V is TRBV2; 7 positions agree with TRBD1. Germline-derived CDR1 and CDR2 are SNHLY and FYNNEI. Trimming cost V 3 bases and J 5 bases; bases outside gene matches: 9. The CDR3 consists of 15 residues. CDR3 residues: CASSERQGVGETQYF. CDR3 nucleotide sequence: TGTGCCAGCAGTGAGAGGCAGGGGGTGGGGGAGACCCAGTACTTC. The full variable domain, its missing parts supplied by reference TRBV2 and TRBJ2-5, is EPEVTQTPSHQVTQMGQEVILRCVPISNHLYFYWYRQILGQKVEFLVSFYNNEISEKSEIFDDQFSVERPDGSNFTLKIRSTKLEDSAMYFCASSERQGVGETQYFGPGTRLLVL.